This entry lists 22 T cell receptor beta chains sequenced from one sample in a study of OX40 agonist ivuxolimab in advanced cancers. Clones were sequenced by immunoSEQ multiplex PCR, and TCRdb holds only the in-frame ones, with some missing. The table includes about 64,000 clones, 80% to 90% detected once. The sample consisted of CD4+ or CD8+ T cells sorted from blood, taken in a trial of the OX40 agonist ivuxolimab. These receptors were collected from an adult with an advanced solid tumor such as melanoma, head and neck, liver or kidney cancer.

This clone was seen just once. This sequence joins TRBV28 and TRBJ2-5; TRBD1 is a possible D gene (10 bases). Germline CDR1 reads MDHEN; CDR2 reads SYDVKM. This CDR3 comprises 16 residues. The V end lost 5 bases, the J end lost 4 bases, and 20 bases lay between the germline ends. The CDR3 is CASSLAGQGIPETQYF. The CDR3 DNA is TGTGCCAGCAGTCTAGCGGGACAGGGGATCCCAGAGACCCAGTACTTC.

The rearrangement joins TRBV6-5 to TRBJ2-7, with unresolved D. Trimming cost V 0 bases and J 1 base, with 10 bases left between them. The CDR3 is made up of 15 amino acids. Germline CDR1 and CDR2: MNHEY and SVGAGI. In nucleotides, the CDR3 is TGTGCCAGCAGTTACTCGAACAGCAATTCCTACGAGCAGTACTTC. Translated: CASSYSNSNSYEQYF.

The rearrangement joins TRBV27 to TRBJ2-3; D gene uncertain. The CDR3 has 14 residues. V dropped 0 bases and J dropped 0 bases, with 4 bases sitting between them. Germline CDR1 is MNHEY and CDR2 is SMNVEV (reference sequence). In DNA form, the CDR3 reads TGTGCCAGCAGTTTATCGGGGAGCACAGATACGCAGTATTTT. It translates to CASSLSGSTDTQYF.

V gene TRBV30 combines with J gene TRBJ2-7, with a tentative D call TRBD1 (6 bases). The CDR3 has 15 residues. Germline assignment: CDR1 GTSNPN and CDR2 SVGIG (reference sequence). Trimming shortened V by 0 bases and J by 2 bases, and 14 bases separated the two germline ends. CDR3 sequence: CAWSVQGYGPYEQYF. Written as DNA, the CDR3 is TGTGCCTGGAGTGTACAGGGTTACGGTCCCTACGAGCAGTACTTC.

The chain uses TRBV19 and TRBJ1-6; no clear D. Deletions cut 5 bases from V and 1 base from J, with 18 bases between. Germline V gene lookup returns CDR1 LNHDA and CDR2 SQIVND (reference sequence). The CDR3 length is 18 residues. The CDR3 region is CASSQYEGGASYNSPLHF. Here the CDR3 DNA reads TGTGCCAGTAGTCAATACGAGGGAGGAGCTTCCTATAATTCACCCCTCCACTTT.

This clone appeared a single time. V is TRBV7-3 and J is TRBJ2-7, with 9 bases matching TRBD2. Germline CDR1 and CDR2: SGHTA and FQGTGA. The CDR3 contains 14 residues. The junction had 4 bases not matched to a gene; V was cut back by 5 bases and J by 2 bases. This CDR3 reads CASSPSSGAYEQYF. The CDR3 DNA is TGTGCCAGCAGCCCGTCTAGCGGGGCCTACGAGCAGTACTTC. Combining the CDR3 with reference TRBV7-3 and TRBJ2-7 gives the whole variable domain GAGVSQTPSNKVTEKGKYVELRCDPISGHTALYWYRQSLGQGPEFLIYFQGTGAADDSGLPNDRFFAVRPEGSVSTLKIQRTERGDSAVYLCASSPSSGAYEQYFGPGTRLTVT.

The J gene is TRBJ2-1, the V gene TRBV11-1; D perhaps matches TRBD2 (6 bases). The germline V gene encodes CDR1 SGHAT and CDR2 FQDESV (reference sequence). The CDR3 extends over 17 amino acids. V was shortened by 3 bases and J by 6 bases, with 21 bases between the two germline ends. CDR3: CASSFLAVGAGFNEQFF. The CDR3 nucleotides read TGTGCCAGCAGCTTCTTAGCCGTCGGTGCGGGGTTCAATGAGCAGTTCTTC.

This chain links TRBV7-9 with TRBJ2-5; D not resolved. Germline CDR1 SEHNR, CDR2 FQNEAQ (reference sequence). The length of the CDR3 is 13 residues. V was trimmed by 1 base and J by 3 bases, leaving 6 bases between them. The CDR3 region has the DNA TGTGCCAGCAGCTTAGATGCGGAAGAGACCCAGTACTTC. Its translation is CASSLDAEETQYF.

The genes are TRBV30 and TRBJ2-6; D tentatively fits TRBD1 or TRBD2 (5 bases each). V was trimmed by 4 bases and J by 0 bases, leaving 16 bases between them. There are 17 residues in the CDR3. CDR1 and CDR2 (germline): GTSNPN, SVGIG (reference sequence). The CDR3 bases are TGTGCCTGGACCCCGGGACCTTCCCTCTCTGGGGCCAACGTCCTGACTTTC. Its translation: CAWTPGPSLSGANVLTF.

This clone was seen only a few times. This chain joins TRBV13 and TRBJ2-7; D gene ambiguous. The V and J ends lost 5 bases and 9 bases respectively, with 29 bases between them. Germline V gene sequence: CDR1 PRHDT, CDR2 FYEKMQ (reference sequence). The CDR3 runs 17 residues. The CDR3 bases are TGTGCCAGCAGCAATCCTACGGCGCCCAAACGATCTACGGGGCAGTACTTC. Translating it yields CASSNPTAPKRSTGQYF.

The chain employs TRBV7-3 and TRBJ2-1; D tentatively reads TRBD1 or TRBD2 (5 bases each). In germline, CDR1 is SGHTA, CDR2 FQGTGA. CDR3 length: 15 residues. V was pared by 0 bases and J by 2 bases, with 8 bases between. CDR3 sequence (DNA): TGTGCCAGCAGCTTAACCGGGGCCACCTACAATGAGCAGTTCTTC. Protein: CASSLTGATYNEQFF.

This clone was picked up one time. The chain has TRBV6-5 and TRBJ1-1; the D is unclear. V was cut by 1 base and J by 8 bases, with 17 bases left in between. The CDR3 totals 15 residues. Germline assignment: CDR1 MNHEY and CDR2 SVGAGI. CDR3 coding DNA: TGTGCCAGCAGTTACTTCGGACTTTCGGGGAGGGAAGCTTTCTTT. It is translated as CASSYFGLSGREAFF.

CDR3 amino acids: CASSASGGNQPQHF. Here the CDR3 DNA reads TGTGCCAGCAGTGCCTCAGGGGGCAATCAGCCCCAGCATTTT. The rearrangement joins TRBV6-1 to TRBJ1-5, with D tentatively TRBD1 (6 bases). This CDR3 is 14 amino acids long. Germline V lookup: CDR1 MNHNS, CDR2 SASEGT. Trimming left V 4 bases short and J 2 bases short, with 9 bases between.

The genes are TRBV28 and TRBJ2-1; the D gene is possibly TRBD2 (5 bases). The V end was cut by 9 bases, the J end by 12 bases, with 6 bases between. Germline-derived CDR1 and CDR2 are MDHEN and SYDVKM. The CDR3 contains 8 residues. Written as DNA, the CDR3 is TGTGCCAGTGGAGGGCAGTTCTTC. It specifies CASGGQFF.

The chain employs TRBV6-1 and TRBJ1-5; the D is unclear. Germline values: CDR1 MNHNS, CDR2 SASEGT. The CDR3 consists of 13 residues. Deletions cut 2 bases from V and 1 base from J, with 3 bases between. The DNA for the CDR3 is TGTGCCAGCAGTGAACGGAGCAATCAGCCCCAGCATTTT. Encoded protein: CASSERSNQPQHF.

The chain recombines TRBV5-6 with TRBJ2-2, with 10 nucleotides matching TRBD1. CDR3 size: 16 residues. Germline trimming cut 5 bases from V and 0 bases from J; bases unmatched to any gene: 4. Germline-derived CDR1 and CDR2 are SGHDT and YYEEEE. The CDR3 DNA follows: TGTGCCAGCAGAGATGACAGGGGGCCGAACACCGGGGAGCTGTTTTTT. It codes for CASRDDRGPNTGELFF.

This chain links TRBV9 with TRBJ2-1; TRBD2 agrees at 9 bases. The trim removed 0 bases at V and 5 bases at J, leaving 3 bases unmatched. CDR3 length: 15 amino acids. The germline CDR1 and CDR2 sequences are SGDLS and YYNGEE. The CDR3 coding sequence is TGTGCCAGCAGCGTAGTTGCGGGAGGGAACAATGAGCAGTTCTTC. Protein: CASSVVAGGNNEQFF. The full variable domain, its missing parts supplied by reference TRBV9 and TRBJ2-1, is DSGVTQTPKHLITATGQRVTLRCSPRSGDLSVYWYQQSLDQGLQFLIQYYNGEERAKGNILERFSAQQFPDLHSELNLSSLELGDSALYFCASSVVAGGNNEQFFGPGTRLTVL.

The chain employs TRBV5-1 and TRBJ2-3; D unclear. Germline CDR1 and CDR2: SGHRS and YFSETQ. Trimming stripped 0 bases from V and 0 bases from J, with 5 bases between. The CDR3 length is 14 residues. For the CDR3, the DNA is TGCGCCAGCAGCTTGGCGGGCAGCACAGATACGCAGTATTTT. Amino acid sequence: CASSLAGSTDTQYF. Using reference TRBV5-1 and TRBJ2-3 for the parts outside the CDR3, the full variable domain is KAGVTQTPRYLIKTRGQQVTLSCSPISGHRSVSWYQQTPGQGLQFLFEYFSETQRNKGNFPGRFSGRQFSNSRSEMNVSTLELGDSALYLCASSLAGSTDTQYFGPGTRLTVL.

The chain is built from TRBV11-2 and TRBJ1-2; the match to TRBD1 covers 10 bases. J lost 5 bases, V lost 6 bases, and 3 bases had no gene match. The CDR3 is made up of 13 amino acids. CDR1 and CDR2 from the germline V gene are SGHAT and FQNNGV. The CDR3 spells CASSPGQGYGYTF. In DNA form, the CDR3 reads TGTGCCAGCAGTCCGGGACAGGGGTATGGCTACACCTTC.

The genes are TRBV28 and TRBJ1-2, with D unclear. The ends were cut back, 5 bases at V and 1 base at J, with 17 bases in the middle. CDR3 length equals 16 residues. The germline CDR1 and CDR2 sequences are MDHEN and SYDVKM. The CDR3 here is CASSVISLPNNYGYTF. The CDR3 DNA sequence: TGTGCCAGCAGTGTAATCTCCCTCCCTAATAACTATGGCTACACCTTC.

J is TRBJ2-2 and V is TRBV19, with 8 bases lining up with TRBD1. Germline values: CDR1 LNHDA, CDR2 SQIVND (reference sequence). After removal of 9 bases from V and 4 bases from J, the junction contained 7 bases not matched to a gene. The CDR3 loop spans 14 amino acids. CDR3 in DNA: TGTGCCAGCGGATCAGGGGGCCTCACCGGGGAGCTGTTTTTT. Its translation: CASGSGGLTGELFF.

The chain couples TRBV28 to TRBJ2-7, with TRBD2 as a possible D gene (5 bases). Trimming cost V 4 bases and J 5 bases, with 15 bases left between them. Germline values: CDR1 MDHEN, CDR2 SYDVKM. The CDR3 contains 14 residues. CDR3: CASSSPGLADEQYF. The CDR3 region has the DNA TGTGCCAGCAGTTCCCCCGGGCTAGCTGACGAGCAGTACTTC.